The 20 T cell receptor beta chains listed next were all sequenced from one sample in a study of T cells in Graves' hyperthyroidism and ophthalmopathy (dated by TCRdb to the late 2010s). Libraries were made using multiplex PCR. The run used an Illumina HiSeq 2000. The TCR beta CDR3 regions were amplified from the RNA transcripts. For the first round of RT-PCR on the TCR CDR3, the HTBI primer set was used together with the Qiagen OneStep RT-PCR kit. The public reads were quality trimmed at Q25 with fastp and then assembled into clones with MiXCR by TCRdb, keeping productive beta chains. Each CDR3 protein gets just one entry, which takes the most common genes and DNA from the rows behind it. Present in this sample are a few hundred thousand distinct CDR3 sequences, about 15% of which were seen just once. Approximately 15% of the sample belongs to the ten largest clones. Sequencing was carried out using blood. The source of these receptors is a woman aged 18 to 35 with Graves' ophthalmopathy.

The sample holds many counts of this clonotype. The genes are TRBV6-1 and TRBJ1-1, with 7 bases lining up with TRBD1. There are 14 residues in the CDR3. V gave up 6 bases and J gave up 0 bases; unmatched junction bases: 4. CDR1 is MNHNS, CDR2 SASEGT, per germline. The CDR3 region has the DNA TGTGCCAGCAGCACACAGGGGATGAACACTGAAGCTTTCTTT. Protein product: CASSTQGMNTEAFF.

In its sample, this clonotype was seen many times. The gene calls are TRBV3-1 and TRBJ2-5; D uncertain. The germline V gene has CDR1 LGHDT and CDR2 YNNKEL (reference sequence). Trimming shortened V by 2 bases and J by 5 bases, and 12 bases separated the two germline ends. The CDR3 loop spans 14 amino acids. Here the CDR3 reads CASSQPMTPETQYF. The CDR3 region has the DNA TGTGCCAGCAGCCAACCCATGACACCCGAGACCCAGTACTTC.

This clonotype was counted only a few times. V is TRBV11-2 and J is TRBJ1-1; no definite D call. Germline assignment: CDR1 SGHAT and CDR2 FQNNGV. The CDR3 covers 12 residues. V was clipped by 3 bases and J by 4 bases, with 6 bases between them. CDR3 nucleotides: TGTGCCAGCAGCTTCTGGTTCACTGAAGCTTTCTTT. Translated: CASSFWFTEAFF.

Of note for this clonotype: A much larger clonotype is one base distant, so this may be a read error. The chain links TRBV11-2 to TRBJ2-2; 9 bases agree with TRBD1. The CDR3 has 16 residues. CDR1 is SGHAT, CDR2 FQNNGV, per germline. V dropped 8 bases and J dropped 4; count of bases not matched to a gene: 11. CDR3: CASGSGTGRVTGELFF. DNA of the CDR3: TGTGCCAGCGGCTCCGGGACAGGGCGTGTCACCGGGGAGCTGTTTTTT. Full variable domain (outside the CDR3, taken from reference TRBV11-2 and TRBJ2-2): EAGVAQSPRYKIIEKRQSVAFWCNPISGHATLYWYQQILGQGPKLLIQFQNNGVVDDSQLPKDRFSAERLKGVDSTLKIQPAKLEDSAVYLCASGSGTGRVTGELFFGEGSRLTVL.

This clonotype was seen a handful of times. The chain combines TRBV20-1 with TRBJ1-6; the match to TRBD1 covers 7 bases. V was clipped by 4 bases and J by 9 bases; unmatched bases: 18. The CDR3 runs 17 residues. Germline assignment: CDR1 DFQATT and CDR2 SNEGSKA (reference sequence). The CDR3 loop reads CSATIVDRAQKGSPLHF. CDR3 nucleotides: TGCAGTGCTACTATCGTTGACAGGGCCCAAAAGGGTTCACCCCTCCACTTT.

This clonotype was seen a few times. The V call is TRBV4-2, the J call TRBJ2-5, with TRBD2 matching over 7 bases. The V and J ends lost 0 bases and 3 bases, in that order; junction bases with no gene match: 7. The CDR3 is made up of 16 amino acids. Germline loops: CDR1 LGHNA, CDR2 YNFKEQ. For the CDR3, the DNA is TGTGCCAGCAGCCAAGAACCTAGACTAGCTGAAGAGACCCAGTACTTC. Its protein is CASSQEPRLAEETQYF.

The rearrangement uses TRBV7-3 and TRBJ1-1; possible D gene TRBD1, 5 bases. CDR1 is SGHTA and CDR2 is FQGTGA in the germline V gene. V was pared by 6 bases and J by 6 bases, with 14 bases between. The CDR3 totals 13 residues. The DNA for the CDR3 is TGTGCCAGCAGGTCCCCCGGGACCCCTGAAGCTTTCTTT. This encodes CASRSPGTPEAFF.

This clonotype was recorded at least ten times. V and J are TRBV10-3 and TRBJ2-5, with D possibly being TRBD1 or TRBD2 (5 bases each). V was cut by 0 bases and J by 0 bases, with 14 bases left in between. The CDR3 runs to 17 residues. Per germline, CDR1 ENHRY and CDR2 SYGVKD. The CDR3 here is CAISESLPGPNQETQYF. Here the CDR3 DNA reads TGTGCCATCAGTGAGTCATTACCGGGACCTAACCAAGAGACCCAGTACTTC.

The CDR3 DNA follows: TGCGCCAGCAGCAAGGGACTAGTCCCTGAGCAGTTCTTC. Amino acids: CASSKGLVPEQFF. V is TRBV5-1 and J is TRBJ2-1; the match to TRBD2 covers 8 bases. The trim removed 4 bases at V and 9 bases at J, leaving 6 bases unmatched. CDR3 size: 13 residues. The V gene's germline CDR1 is SGHRS and CDR2 YFSETQ. Based on the CDR3 plus reference TRBV5-1 and TRBJ2-1, the full variable domain is KAGVTQTPRYLIKTRGQQVTLSCSPISGHRSVSWYQQTPGQGLQFLFEYFSETQRNKGNFPGRFSGRQFSNSRSEMNVSTLELGDSALYLCASSKGLVPEQFFGPGTRLTVL.

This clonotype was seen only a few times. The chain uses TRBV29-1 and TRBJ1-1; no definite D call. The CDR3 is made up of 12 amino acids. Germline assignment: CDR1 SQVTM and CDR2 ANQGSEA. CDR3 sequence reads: CRSQSGRTEAFF. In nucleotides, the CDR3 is TGCAGGTCCCAGTCCGGGCGCACTGAAGCTTTCTTT.

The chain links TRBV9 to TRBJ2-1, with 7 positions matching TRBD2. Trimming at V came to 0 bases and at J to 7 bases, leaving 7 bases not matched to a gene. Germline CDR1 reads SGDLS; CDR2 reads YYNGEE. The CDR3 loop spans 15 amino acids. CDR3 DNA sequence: TGTGCCAGCAGCGTAGGCGGGAGTAGTGTGAATGAGCAGTTCTTC. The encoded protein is CASSVGGSSVNEQFF.

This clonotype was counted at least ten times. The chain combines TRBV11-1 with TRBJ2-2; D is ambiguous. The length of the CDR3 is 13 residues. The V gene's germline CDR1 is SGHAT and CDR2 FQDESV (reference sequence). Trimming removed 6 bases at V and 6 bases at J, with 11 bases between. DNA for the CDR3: TGTGCCAGCAGTTTCCCAACTCCCGGGGAGCTGTTTTTT. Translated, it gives CASSFPTPGELFF.

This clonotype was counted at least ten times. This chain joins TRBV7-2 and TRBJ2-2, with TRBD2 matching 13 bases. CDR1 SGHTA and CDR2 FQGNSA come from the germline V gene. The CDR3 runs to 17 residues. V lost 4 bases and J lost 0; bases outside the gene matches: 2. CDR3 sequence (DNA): TGTGCCAGCAGCTGGACTAGCGGGAGAGCGAACACCGGGGAGCTGTTTTTT. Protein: CASSWTSGRANTGELFF.

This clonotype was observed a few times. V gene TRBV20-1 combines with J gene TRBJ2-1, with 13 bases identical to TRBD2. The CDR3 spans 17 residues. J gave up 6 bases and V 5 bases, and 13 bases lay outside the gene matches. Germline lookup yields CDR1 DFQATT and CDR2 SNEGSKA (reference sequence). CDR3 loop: CSARKSVTSGGANEQFF. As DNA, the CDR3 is TGCAGTGCTCGGAAATCAGTAACTAGCGGGGGGGCCAATGAGCAGTTCTTC.

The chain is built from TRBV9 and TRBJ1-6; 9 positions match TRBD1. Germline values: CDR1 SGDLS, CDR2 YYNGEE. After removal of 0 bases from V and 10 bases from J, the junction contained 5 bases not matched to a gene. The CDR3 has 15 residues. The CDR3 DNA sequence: TGTGCCAGCAGCGTAGGGGGACAGGGCCGATCACCCCTCCACTTT. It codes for CASSVGGQGRSPLHF.

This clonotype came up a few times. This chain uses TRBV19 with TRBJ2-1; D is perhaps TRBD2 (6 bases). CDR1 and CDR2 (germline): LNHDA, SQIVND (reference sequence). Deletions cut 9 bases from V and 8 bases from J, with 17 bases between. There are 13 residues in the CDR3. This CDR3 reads CASGGGSGHEQFF. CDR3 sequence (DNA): TGTGCCAGCGGGGGTGGGTCAGGGCATGAGCAGTTCTTC.

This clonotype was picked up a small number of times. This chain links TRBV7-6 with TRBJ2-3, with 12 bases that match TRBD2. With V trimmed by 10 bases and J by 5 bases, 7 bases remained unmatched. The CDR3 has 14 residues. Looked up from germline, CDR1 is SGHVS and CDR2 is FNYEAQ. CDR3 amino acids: CATSTSGGQDTQYF. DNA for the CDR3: TGTGCCACCTCGACTAGCGGGGGCCAAGATACGCAGTATTTT.

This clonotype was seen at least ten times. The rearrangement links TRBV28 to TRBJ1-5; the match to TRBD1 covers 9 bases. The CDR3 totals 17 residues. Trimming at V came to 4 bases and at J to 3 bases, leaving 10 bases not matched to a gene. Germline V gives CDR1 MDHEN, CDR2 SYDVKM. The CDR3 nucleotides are TGTGCCAGCAGTTCCTTTGGGACAGGGACTTCCAATCAGCCCCAGCATTTT. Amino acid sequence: CASSSFGTGTSNQPQHF.

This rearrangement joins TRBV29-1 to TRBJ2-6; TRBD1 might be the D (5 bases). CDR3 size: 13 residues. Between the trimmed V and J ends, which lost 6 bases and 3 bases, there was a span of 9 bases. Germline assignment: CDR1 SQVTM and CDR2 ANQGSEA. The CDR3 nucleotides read TGCAGCGTAGCAGGGTATGGGGCCAACGTCCTGACTTTC. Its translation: CSVAGYGANVLTF.

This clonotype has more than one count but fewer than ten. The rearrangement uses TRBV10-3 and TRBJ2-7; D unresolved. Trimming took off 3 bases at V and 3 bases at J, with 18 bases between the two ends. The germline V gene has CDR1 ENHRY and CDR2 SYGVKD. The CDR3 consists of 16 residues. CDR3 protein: CAISDQGYGVGYEQYF. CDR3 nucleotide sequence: TGTGCCATCAGTGATCAAGGATATGGGGTCGGCTACGAGCAGTACTTC.